A single sample is the source of the 32 T cell receptor beta chains below, sequenced in a study of T cell repertoires in cytomegalovirus infection. TCRdb ran MiXCR on the reads and lists one entry per CDR3 protein. This repertoire shows some 700,000 distinct CDR3 sequences, 30% to 35% found once; its top ten account for around a sixth. No antigen is known for these receptors. The input for sequencing was cultured PBMCs, taken from culture after CMV antigen stimulation. These receptors originate from a human donor in good health (CMV status not recorded). Some clones in this sample may be carry-over from other donors' samples.

This clonotype has more than one count but fewer than ten. This chain links TRBV10-3 with TRBJ2-5; the D is unclear. This CDR3 has 12 amino acids. V lost 3 bases, J lost 4 bases, and 6 bases lay in between. The germline V gene encodes CDR1 ENHRY and CDR2 SYGVKD. CDR3 bases: TGTGCCATCAGTGACAATGGAGAGACCCAGTACTTC. Translation: CAISDNGETQYF.

There are a few counts of this clonotype. This rearrangement joins TRBV23-1 to TRBJ1-1; a weak D match, TRBD1 (6 bases). TRBV23-1 has ORF status, its function being uncertain. The CDR3 loop spans 16 amino acids. V was trimmed by 6 bases and J by 1 base, leaving 18 bases between them. CDR3 loop: CASRLEGRTENTEAFF. The CDR3 region has the DNA TGCGCCAGCAGACTCGAGGGAAGGACAGAGAACACTGAAGCTTTCTTT.

This clonotype was found a few times. The rearrangement uses TRBV27 and TRBJ1-4, with TRBD1 as a possible D gene (5 bases). CDR1 is MNHEY, CDR2 SMNVEV, per germline (reference sequence). The CDR3 runs 13 residues. Trimming took 7 bases from V and 9 from J, leaving 15 bases between them. The CDR3 DNA sequence: TGTGCCAGCACTTCGGCAGGGTGGCAAAAACTGTTTTTT. Its protein is CASTSAGWQKLFF. The variable domain in full, completed from reference TRBV27 and TRBJ1-4, reads EAQVTQNPRYLITVTGKKLTVTCSQNMNHEYMSWYRQDPGLGLRQIYYSMNVEVTDKGDVPEGYKVSRKEKRNFPLILESPSPNQTSLYFCASTSAGWQKLFFGSGTQLSVL.

In this sample, this clonotype turned up a few times. The V and J genes are TRBV28 and TRBJ2-3, with D unclear. CDR3 length: 17 residues. V dropped 2 bases and J dropped 5 bases, with 20 bases sitting between them. Germline V gene data show CDR1 as MDHEN and CDR2 as SYDVKM. DNA for the CDR3: TGTGCCAGCAGTTTAGAATTCTCAATTCCCACGGTAGATACGCAGTATTTT. The encoded protein is CASSLEFSIPTVDTQYF. The complete variable domain, with remaining parts taken from reference TRBV28 and TRBJ2-3, reads DVKVTQSSRYLVKRTGEKVFLECVQDMDHENMFWYRQDPGLGLRLIYFSYDVKMKEKGDIPEGYSVSREKKERFSLILESASTNQTSMYLCASSLEFSIPTVDTQYFGPGTRLTVL.

This sequence joins TRBV4-1 and TRBJ2-1; no reliable D call. Germline CDR1 and CDR2: MGHRA and YSYEKL. This CDR3 spans 15 amino acids. Trimming left V 0 bases short and J 0 bases short, with 6 bases between. This CDR3 reads CASSQEDASYNEQFF. CDR3 bases: TGCGCCAGCAGCCAAGAAGACGCCTCCTACAATGAGCAGTTCTTC.

This clonotype has a handful of counts. The J gene is TRBJ2-5, the V gene TRBV19, with 7 bases aligning to TRBD1. Germline V gene lookup returns CDR1 LNHDA and CDR2 SQIVND (reference sequence). CDR3 length: 13 residues. J gave up 4 bases and V 4 bases, and 3 bases lay outside the gene matches. DNA of the CDR3: TGTGCCAGTAGTAAGGGACAGATAGAGACCCAGTACTTC. Its protein product is CASSKGQIETQYF.

This clonotype was recorded a few times. The V gene is TRBV7-8, the J gene TRBJ2-5; D is ambiguous. Trimming stripped 3 bases from V and 2 bases from J, with 13 bases between. The CDR3 is made up of 15 amino acids. Germline values: CDR1 SGHVS, CDR2 FQNEAQ. CDR3 bases: TGTGCCAGCAGCTTCGGTTTGCAAACGCAAGAGACCCAGTACTTC. It yields the protein CASSFGLQTQETQYF.

This rearrangement joins TRBV29-1 to TRBJ1-2; D unclear. Germline V gives CDR1 SQVTM, CDR2 ANQGSEA. The V end was cut by 6 bases, the J end by 8 bases, with 19 bases between. The CDR3 is made up of 13 amino acids. Written as DNA, the CDR3 is TGCAGCGTCGTCGGTGGGAATGGTCAGGGCTACACCTTC. It codes for CSVVGGNGQGYTF.

The chain employs TRBV10-3 and TRBJ2-3; no firm D call. The germline V and J ends were trimmed by 7 bases and 6 bases, with 14 bases remaining between them. Germline CDR1 ENHRY, CDR2 SYGVKD. The CDR3 has 13 amino acids. The CDR3 region has the DNA TGTGCCATCAATATACGGGCTGGTGATACGCAGTATTTT. Protein sequence: CAINIRAGDTQYF.

This clonotype was picked up many times. The chain is built from TRBV7-2 and TRBJ2-5, with 8 positions matching TRBD2. Germline V gene lookup returns CDR1 SGHTA and CDR2 FQGNSA. The CDR3 length is 14 residues. V gave up 5 bases and J gave up 1 base; unmatched junction bases: 3. Here the CDR3 reads CASSPGGAQETQYF. Written as DNA, the CDR3 is TGTGCCAGCAGCCCGGGAGGGGCCCAAGAGACCCAGTACTTC.

This clonotype was counted a few times. The chain has TRBV5-6 and TRBJ2-4; no reliable D call. Between the trimmed V and J ends, which lost 7 bases and 7 bases, there was a span of 18 bases. The germline gives CDR1 SGHDT, CDR2 YYEEEE. The CDR3 consists of 14 residues. CDR3 in DNA: TGTGCCAGCTCACACTGGGTGGAGTTCAACATTCAGTACTTC. As protein: CASSHWVEFNIQYF.

This clonotype has just a few counts. This rearrangement joins TRBV12-5 to TRBJ1-1; a possible D gene is TRBD1 (6 bases). The V gene lost 3 bases and the J gene lost 7 bases, with 15 bases spanning the gap. Germline CDR1 is LGHNT and CDR2 is FRNRAP. This CDR3 region has 14 residues. The CDR3 loop is CASGLSGTRREAFF. The CDR3 region has the DNA TGTGCTAGTGGTTTAAGCGGGACACGACGTGAAGCTTTCTTT.

Many counts were recorded for this clonotype. This chain connects TRBV7-2 to TRBJ2-2; 13 positions match TRBD2. The ends lost 5 bases at V and 4 bases at J; junction bases unmatched: 4. Germline V CDR1 and CDR2: SGHTA, FQGNSA. CDR3 length equals 16 residues. The CDR3 DNA is TGTGCCAGCAGCCTAGGACTAGCGGGGGCCACCGGGGAGCTGTTTTTT. Translated: CASSLGLAGATGELFF.

The chain has TRBV19 and TRBJ1-2, with 8 bases lining up with TRBD1. V dropped 2 bases and J dropped 6; count of bases not matched to a gene: 2. CDR3 length equals 13 residues. CDR1 LNHDA and CDR2 SQIVND come from the germline V gene (reference sequence). This CDR3 reads CASSIQGADGYTF. Here the CDR3 DNA reads TGTGCCAGTAGTATACAGGGGGCAGATGGCTACACCTTC.

This clonotype was counted many times. The chain is built from TRBV7-2 and TRBJ1-6; D possibly corresponds to TRBD1 (5 bases). Germline V gene lookup returns CDR1 SGHTA and CDR2 FQGNSA. The CDR3 sequence is 16 residues long. V lost 4 bases and J 8 bases, leaving 18 bases between the germline ends. This CDR3 reads CASSYIWVGDDSPLHF. The CDR3, as DNA: TGTGCCAGCAGCTATATATGGGTAGGGGATGATTCACCCCTCCACTTT.

The CDR3 DNA follows: TGTGCCAGCAGGCCCCCGAGGGACACTGAAGCTTTCTTT. Translating it yields CASRPPRDTEAFF. The rearrangement joins TRBV6-5 to TRBJ1-1; D remains unclear. The germline V gene has CDR1 MNHEY and CDR2 SVGAGI. V was trimmed by 6 bases and J by 3 bases, leaving 11 bases between them. This CDR3 is 13 amino acids long.

The chain carries TRBV12-3 or TRBV12-4 and TRBJ1-2; TRBD1 is a possible D gene (5 bases). Trimming took off 4 bases at V and 8 bases at J, with 8 bases between the two ends. There are 11 residues in the CDR3. The CDR3 protein is CASSYTGGYTF. For the CDR3, the DNA is TGTGCCAGCAGTTATACAGGCGGCTACACCTTC.

This clonotype was observed a handful of times. The chain has TRBV10-3 and TRBJ1-3; a weak D match, TRBD1 (5 bases). CDR1 and CDR2 (germline): ENHRY, SYGVKD. V was trimmed by 6 bases and J by 2 bases, leaving 14 bases between them. This CDR3 spans 15 amino acids. DNA for the CDR3: TGTGCCATCAGCGTACAGGTGGGGACTGGAAACACCATATATTTT. Amino acids: CAISVQVGTGNTIYF.

The rearrangement joins TRBV7-2 to TRBJ2-3; D possibly corresponds to TRBD2 (5 bases). Trimming stripped 6 bases from V and 3 bases from J, with 16 bases between. The CDR3 is made up of 15 amino acids. Germline V gene lookup returns CDR1 SGHTA and CDR2 FQGNSA. The CDR3 region has the DNA TGTGCCAGCAGTTCGGACGGGAAAAGTACAGATACGCAGTATTTT. This translates into CASSSDGKSTDTQYF.

The table lists this clonotype with many counts. The chain recombines TRBV7-2 with TRBJ2-1, with D hard to call. V lost 1 base and J 6 bases, leaving 4 bases between the germline ends. Germline V gene sequence: CDR1 SGHTA, CDR2 FQGNSA. This CDR3 has 12 amino acids. The CDR3: CASSLEGNEQFF. The DNA for the CDR3 is TGTGCCAGCAGCTTAGAGGGCAATGAGCAGTTCTTC.

The table lists this clonotype with a few counts. J is TRBJ2-1 and V is TRBV2, with 10 nucleotides matching TRBD2. CDR1 and CDR2 from the germline V gene are SNHLY and FYNNEI. V was clipped by 8 bases and J by 7 bases; unmatched bases: 17. CDR3 length equals 17 residues. CDR3 in DNA: TGTGCCAGCGGCGGGGGGGGCCCTGGACTAGCGGTTAATGAGCAGTTCTTC. It is translated as CASGGGGPGLAVNEQFF.

This sequence joins TRBV27 and TRBJ1-6, with 7 bases identical to TRBD1. The junction had 13 bases not matched to a gene; V was cut back by 5 bases and J by 9 bases. The V gene's germline CDR1 is MNHEY and CDR2 SMNVEV (reference sequence). The CDR3 runs to 16 residues. CDR3 nucleotide sequence: TGTGCCAGCAGTGCCCGACAGGGTGTCGGGATTTCACCCCTCCACTTT. Translation: CASSARQGVGISPLHF.

The chain is built from TRBV27 and TRBJ1-1; the D gene is possibly TRBD1 (5 bases). This CDR3 has 15 amino acids. Trimming removed 5 bases at V and 3 bases at J, with 16 bases between. The V gene's germline CDR1 is MNHEY and CDR2 SMNVEV (reference sequence). DNA for the CDR3: TGTGCCAGCAGTCCCCCGCCGGTGGGGGACACTGAAGCTTTCTTT. This gives the protein CASSPPPVGDTEAFF.

The chain recombines TRBV20-1 with TRBJ2-3, with D tentatively TRBD2 (6 bases). The CDR3 is made up of 12 amino acids. Looked up from germline, CDR1 is DFQATT and CDR2 is SNEGSKA (reference sequence). V was shortened by 6 bases and J by 3 bases, with 10 bases between the two germline ends. For the CDR3, the DNA is TGCAGTGCAGGGGACTCTACAGATACGCAGTATTTT. Translation gives CSAGDSTDTQYF.

This clonotype was seen only a few times. The chain employs TRBV6-2 or TRBV6-3 and TRBJ2-3; 12 bases are shared with TRBD2. The CDR3 loop spans 18 amino acids. In germline, CDR1 is MNHEY, CDR2 SVGEGT. J lost 2 bases, V lost 1 base, and 7 bases had no gene match. Here the CDR3 reads CASSYYGLAGRYTDTQYF. The DNA of the CDR3 is TGTGCCAGCAGTTACTACGGACTAGCGGGACGTTACACAGATACGCAGTATTTT.

In its sample, this clonotype was seen a few times. This chain links TRBV7-2 with TRBJ1-2, with no clear D. With 2 bases removed from V and 4 bases from J, the gap between germline ends came to 20 bases. The CDR3 has 17 residues. Germline V gene data show CDR1 as SGHTA and CDR2 as FQGNSA. The CDR3 DNA reads as TGTGCCAGCAGCTTAATCCGACGGGAGGAGTACCCCTATGGCTACACCTTC. Encoded protein: CASSLIRREEYPYGYTF.

This chain joins TRBV7-8 and TRBJ1-5; D uncertain. CDR1 is SGHVS, CDR2 FQNEAQ, per germline. The CDR3 loop spans 15 amino acids. V was clipped by 2 bases and J by 3 bases, with 11 bases between them. CDR3 residues: CASSLRRVPNQPQHF. Here the CDR3 DNA reads TGTGCCAGCAGCTTAAGGAGAGTTCCCAATCAGCCCCAGCATTTT.

The gene calls are TRBV6-1 and TRBJ2-3; maybe TRBD2 (5 bases). V was trimmed by 10 bases and J by 0 bases, leaving 11 bases between them. From germline, CDR1 is MNHNS and CDR2 SASEGT. The CDR3 covers 13 residues. Here the CDR3 reads CAIPRGSTDTQYF. The CDR3 DNA is TGTGCCATCCCACGGGGAAGCACAGATACGCAGTATTTT.

The chain is built from TRBV6-6 and TRBJ2-7, with D perhaps matching TRBD1 (6 bases). Germline CDR1 and CDR2: MNHNY and SVGAGI (reference sequence). V lost 5 bases, J lost 1 base, and 18 bases lay in between. CDR3 size: 16 residues. In DNA form, the CDR3 reads TGTGCCAGCAGTACACCACCGACAGGAGTATCCTACGAGCAGTACTTC. It is translated as CASSTPPTGVSYEQYF.

The gene calls are TRBV20-1 and TRBJ2-5, with no clear D. The V and J ends lost 7 bases and 2 bases respectively, with 11 bases between them. The CDR3 is 12 amino acids. CDR1 DFQATT and CDR2 SNEGSKA come from the germline V gene (reference sequence). CDR3 sequence (DNA): TGCAGTGTCAGTGGGTGGCAAGAGACCCAGTACTTC. As protein: CSVSGWQETQYF.

This clonotype occurred a few times. This chain joins TRBV6-5 and TRBJ2-7; 13 nucleotides line up with TRBD2. The CDR3 runs 15 residues. CDR1 is MNHEY and CDR2 is SVGAGI in the germline V gene. V dropped 5 bases and J dropped 2; count of bases not matched to a gene: 3. The CDR3: CASSVLAGGPYEQYF. DNA of the CDR3: TGTGCCAGCAGTGTACTAGCGGGAGGGCCCTACGAGCAGTACTTC.

A few counts support this clonotype. V gene TRBV6-2 or TRBV6-3 combines with J gene TRBJ2-1, with D unresolved. The CDR3 totals 15 residues. V was shortened by 2 bases and J by 6 bases, with 14 bases between the two germline ends. Germline CDR1 is MNHEY and CDR2 is SVGEGT. CDR3 in amino acids: CASSYGMSRLNEQFF. The CDR3 coding sequence is TGTGCCAGCAGTTACGGGATGTCAAGGCTCAATGAGCAGTTCTTC.